This TCR beta chain was recovered during a study of blood T cell repertoires in COVID-19. The table came from immunoSEQ multiplex PCR; TCRdb's copy has only in-frame clones and leaves some out. The sample holds 180,000 or so clones, around nine tenths seen once. The CDR3 totals 12 residues. Trimming took 8 bases from V and 8 from J; bases not matched to a gene: 9. The germline V gene encodes CDR1 SQVTM and CDR2 ANQGSEA. The TCR originated in a man aged 70 or older with acute or convalescent COVID-19. The sequenced material came from peripheral blood. The J gene is TRBJ1-2, the V gene TRBV29-1; TRBD1 matches at 9 bases. This chain's CDR3 is CSPGDRAYGYTF. DNA of the CDR3: TGCAGCCCCGGGGACAGGGCATACGGCTACACCTTC.